Listed below are T cell receptor beta chains from one sample, sequenced in a study of T cell responses to AZD1222 COVID-19 vaccine. Produced via immunoSEQ multiplex PCR; TCRdb's table is partial and in-frame only. This table holds about 120,000 clones, about 93% found once. The input for sequencing was peripheral blood, taken 28 days after the second dose of the MenACWY control vaccine. These TCRs come from an adult who received the MenACWY meningococcal vaccine as a control. Both conserved end residues are part of each CDR3. Fields, in order: CDR3 DNA, CDR3 protein, D gene, J gene, V gene, clone size. The D gene is left open where the match is weak. Clone size, where shown, is once, few, many, or a class for clones that have expanded.

CDR3nt: TGTGCCATCAGTGAGGACAGGGGGGACAATCAGCCCCAGCATTTT; CDR3aa: CAISEDRGDNQPQHF; d_gene: TRBD1; j_gene: TRBJ1-5; v_gene: TRBV10-3; abundance: NA
CDR3nt: TGCAGCGTTGTCACGTTTTCCTACAATGAGCAGTTCTTC; CDR3aa: CSVVTFSYNEQFF; d_gene: NA; j_gene: TRBJ2-1; v_gene: TRBV29-1; abundance: once
CDR3nt: TGCGCCAGCAGCTTTGGGACAGATACTCTCACCGGGGAGCTGTTTTTT; CDR3aa: CASSFGTDTLTGELFF; d_gene: TRBD1; j_gene: TRBJ2-2; v_gene: TRBV5-1; abundance: NA
CDR3nt: TGTGCCAGCTCACCACTGGTTTTAACAGGGGATTTAGGAGAGACCCAGTACTTC; CDR3aa: CASSPLVLTGDLGETQYF; d_gene: TRBD1; j_gene: TRBJ2-5; v_gene: TRBV18; abundance: NA
CDR3nt: TGTGCCATCAGTGAGACTTTCAATGAGCAGTTCTTC; CDR3aa: CAISETFNEQFF; d_gene: NA; j_gene: TRBJ2-1; v_gene: TRBV10-3; abundance: NA
CDR3nt: TGTGCCATCAGTGACGGGACAGTTAATTCACCCCTCCACTTT; CDR3aa: CAISDGTVNSPLHF; d_gene: TRBD1; j_gene: TRBJ1-6; v_gene: TRBV10-3; abundance: NA
CDR3nt: TGTGCCAGCAGCGTAGAATTCGGTTCACCCCTCCACTTT; CDR3aa: CASSVEFGSPLHF; d_gene: NA; j_gene: TRBJ1-6; v_gene: TRBV9; abundance: few
CDR3nt: TGTGCCAGCAGCTTGGCGGGCGGCTCAACCTACGAGCAGTACTTC; CDR3aa: CASSLAGGSTYEQYF; d_gene: NA; j_gene: TRBJ2-7; v_gene: TRBV5-4; abundance: NA
CDR3nt: TGCAGCGTTCTTACAGGGGTGGAGACCCAGTACTTC; CDR3aa: CSVLTGVETQYF; d_gene: TRBD1; j_gene: TRBJ2-5; v_gene: TRBV29-1; abundance: NA
CDR3nt: TGTGCCAGCAGTTATACGGGGGCCAACTATGGCTACACCTTC; CDR3aa: CASSYTGANYGYTF; d_gene: NA; j_gene: TRBJ1-2; v_gene: TRBV6-5; abundance: few
CDR3nt: TGTGCCAGCAGCTTGGGGGGACAGTTGTTTTCCACTGAAGCTTTCTTT; CDR3aa: CASSLGGQLFSTEAFF; d_gene: TRBD1; j_gene: TRBJ1-1; v_gene: TRBV5-8; abundance: NA
CDR3nt: TGCAGTGCTAGATGGGCCGGGGAGCTGTTTTTT; CDR3aa: CSARWAGELFF; d_gene: NA; j_gene: TRBJ2-2; v_gene: TRBV20-1; abundance: few
CDR3nt: TGCGCCAGCAGCCTCGGACAGGGCCACGAGCAGTACTTC; CDR3aa: CASSLGQGHEQYF; d_gene: TRBD1; j_gene: TRBJ2-7; v_gene: TRBV4-1; abundance: NA
CDR3nt: TGTGCCAGCAGACCGGGACAGGGGGGCGGCTACACCTTC; CDR3aa: CASRPGQGGGYTF; d_gene: TRBD1; j_gene: TRBJ1-2; v_gene: TRBV6-6; abundance: NA
CDR3nt: TGTGCCAGCAGCACGCGGACAGGGGATCTCCGCTACACCTTC; CDR3aa: CASSTRTGDLRYTF; d_gene: TRBD1; j_gene: TRBJ1-2; v_gene: TRBV7-2; abundance: NA
CDR3nt: TGTGCCAGCAGCCAAGAAGGTCTGGGGAGCAATCAGCCCCAGCATTTT; CDR3aa: CASSQEGLGSNQPQHF; d_gene: NA; j_gene: TRBJ1-5; v_gene: TRBV3-1/TRBV3-2; abundance: NA
CDR3nt: TGTGCCAGCAGTTCGGCCCGTAGCAATCAGCCCCAGCATTTT; CDR3aa: CASSSARSNQPQHF; d_gene: NA; j_gene: TRBJ1-5; v_gene: TRBV27; abundance: NA
CDR3nt: TGTGCCACCACGACTAGCGGGAGTAGGATCGGGGAGCTGTTTTTT; CDR3aa: CATTTSGSRIGELFF; d_gene: TRBD2; j_gene: TRBJ2-2; v_gene: TRBV2; abundance: few
CDR3nt: TGTGCCAGCAGCTCCGCCGGGACTAGTGATACGCAGTATTTT; CDR3aa: CASSSAGTSDTQYF; d_gene: TRBD2; j_gene: TRBJ2-3; v_gene: TRBV7-2; abundance: once
CDR3nt: TGTGCCAGCAGCCCCGCCAAGCGTATAGTTAACAATGAGCAGTTCTTC; CDR3aa: CASSPAKRIVNNEQFF; d_gene: NA; j_gene: TRBJ2-1; v_gene: TRBV7-6; abundance: NA
CDR3nt: TGTGCCAGCAGCCCCCGGACAGGTTTCTACGAGCAGTACTTC; CDR3aa: CASSPRTGFYEQYF; d_gene: TRBD1; j_gene: TRBJ2-7; v_gene: TRBV7-8; abundance: NA
CDR3nt: TGTGCCAGCAGTCCGTCCAAACTGGAGACCCAGTACTTC; CDR3aa: CASSPSKLETQYF; d_gene: NA; j_gene: TRBJ2-5; v_gene: TRBV27; abundance: NA
CDR3nt: TGTGCCAGCAGCTTGTATCCCGGACAGGAAATGGCCGAGCAGTTCTTC; CDR3aa: CASSLYPGQEMAEQFF; d_gene: TRBD1; j_gene: TRBJ2-1; v_gene: TRBV5-6; abundance: NA
CDR3nt: TGTGCCAGCAGTTCCCGACTAGCGGGCGCTTTGGTTGATACGCAGTATTTT; CDR3aa: CASSSRLAGALVDTQYF; d_gene: TRBD2; j_gene: TRBJ2-3; v_gene: TRBV27; abundance: NA
CDR3nt: TGTGCCAGCAGCGGGACTAGCGGGGGGGTCGGTGAGCAGTTCTTC; CDR3aa: CASSGTSGGVGEQFF; d_gene: TRBD2; j_gene: TRBJ2-1; v_gene: TRBV7-2; abundance: NA
CDR3nt: TGTGCCAGCAGCCAAAGGTGGGAAAGCGAGCAGTACTTC; CDR3aa: CASSQRWESEQYF; d_gene: NA; j_gene: TRBJ2-7; v_gene: TRBV4-2; abundance: NA
CDR3nt: TGTGCCAGCAGCCTCACACAGGGACCGGGGACCCAGTACTTC; CDR3aa: CASSLTQGPGTQYF; d_gene: NA; j_gene: TRBJ2-5; v_gene: TRBV14; abundance: NA
CDR3nt: TGTGCCAGCAGCCTCAGAGGTCTAGGGGCCGGTTCACCCCTCCACTTT; CDR3aa: CASSLRGLGAGSPLHF; d_gene: NA; j_gene: TRBJ1-6; v_gene: TRBV14; abundance: NA
CDR3nt: TGTGCCAGTAGTTGGACTAGCGACACCGGGGAGCTGTTTTTT; CDR3aa: CASSWTSDTGELFF; d_gene: TRBD2; j_gene: TRBJ2-2; v_gene: TRBV19; abundance: once
CDR3nt: TGTGCCAGCAGTGACCTATGGACGTTCCAAGAGACCCAGTACTTC; CDR3aa: CASSDLWTFQETQYF; d_gene: NA; j_gene: TRBJ2-5; v_gene: TRBV28; abundance: NA
CDR3nt: TGTGCCAGCAGTTCCGCGGAAGAGACCCAGTACTTC; CDR3aa: CASSSAEETQYF; d_gene: NA; j_gene: TRBJ2-5; v_gene: TRBV28; abundance: NA
CDR3nt: TGTGCCAGCAGTTACACCGTCGAAGGGGGTGATACGCAGTATTTT; CDR3aa: CASSYTVEGGDTQYF; d_gene: NA; j_gene: TRBJ2-3; v_gene: TRBV6-5; abundance: NA
CDR3nt: TGTGCCAGTATCGGAGGGGGTGGCTACACCTTC; CDR3aa: CASIGGGGYTF; d_gene: NA; j_gene: TRBJ1-2; v_gene: TRBV19; abundance: NA
CDR3nt: TGTGCCAGCAGAAATCCGGGACAGGGGGACACTGAAGCTTTCTTT; CDR3aa: CASRNPGQGDTEAFF; d_gene: TRBD1; j_gene: TRBJ1-1; v_gene: TRBV7-2; abundance: NA
CDR3nt: TGTGCCAGCAGTGTACGGGAATTAAATCAGCCCCAGCATTTT; CDR3aa: CASSVRELNQPQHF; d_gene: NA; j_gene: TRBJ1-5; v_gene: TRBV2; abundance: NA
CDR3nt: TGTGCCAGTAGTAACACAGGGGCGGGAGCGAATTCCTACGAGCAGTACTTC; CDR3aa: CASSNTGAGANSYEQYF; d_gene: NA; j_gene: TRBJ2-7; v_gene: TRBV19; abundance: NA
CDR3nt: TGCGCCAGCAGCTGGACTAGCGGGGTTCAAGAGACCCAGTACTTC; CDR3aa: CASSWTSGVQETQYF; d_gene: TRBD2; j_gene: TRBJ2-5; v_gene: TRBV5-1; abundance: NA
CDR3nt: TGTGCCAGCTCGAGCGGGAGCTCTGGAAACACCATATATTTT; CDR3aa: CASSSGSSGNTIYF; d_gene: NA; j_gene: TRBJ1-3; v_gene: TRBV6-5; abundance: NA
CDR3nt: TGTGCCAGTGCAATAAACAGGGGCACAGATACGCAGTATTTT; CDR3aa: CASAINRGTDTQYF; d_gene: NA; j_gene: TRBJ2-3; v_gene: TRBV3-1/TRBV3-2; abundance: NA
CDR3nt: TGTGCCAGCGCCGGGACAGGGGACACCGGGGAGCTGTTTTTT; CDR3aa: CASAGTGDTGELFF; d_gene: TRBD1; j_gene: TRBJ2-2; v_gene: TRBV6-5; abundance: NA
CDR3nt: TGTGCCAGCAGTTTATCGCCGGGACTAGCGGGCTACAATGAGCAGTTCTTC; CDR3aa: CASSLSPGLAGYNEQFF; d_gene: TRBD2; j_gene: TRBJ2-1; v_gene: TRBV27; abundance: NA
CDR3nt: TGTGCCAGCAGTTACCCCGGGACAGCAACCTACGAGCAGTACTTC; CDR3aa: CASSYPGTATYEQYF; d_gene: TRBD1; j_gene: TRBJ2-7; v_gene: TRBV6-5; abundance: NA
CDR3nt: TGTGCCAGCAGTCCCATGGAGGGAGGGATTGGAAACACCATATATTTT; CDR3aa: CASSPMEGGIGNTIYF; d_gene: NA; j_gene: TRBJ1-3; v_gene: TRBV14; abundance: NA
CDR3nt: TGTGCCAGCAGCTTGGCTGAGACCCAGTACTTC; CDR3aa: CASSLAETQYF; d_gene: NA; j_gene: TRBJ2-5; v_gene: TRBV5-4; abundance: NA
CDR3nt: TGTGCCAGCAGCGACTATTGGGGAGAAGCTTTCTTT; CDR3aa: CASSDYWGEAFF; d_gene: NA; j_gene: TRBJ1-1; v_gene: TRBV7-2; abundance: NA
CDR3nt: TGTGCCAGCAGTTATGCCGCGGATCAGCCCCAGCATTTT; CDR3aa: CASSYAADQPQHF; d_gene: NA; j_gene: TRBJ1-5; v_gene: TRBV6-6; abundance: NA